These 5 T cell receptor beta chains share one sample of origin, sequenced in a study of blood T cell repertoires in COVID-19. Produced via immunoSEQ multiplex PCR; TCRdb's table is partial and in-frame only. The sample consists of fewer than 150,000 clones, 80% to 90% of them appearing once. The specimen was peripheral blood. The receptors derive from a woman between 45 and 60 years old with active or convalescent COVID-19.

This chain uses TRBV28 with TRBJ2-7, with a weak D call TRBD1 (6 bases). This CDR3 is built from 14 residues. Trimming left V 5 bases short and J 0 bases short, with 11 bases between. The germline V gene has CDR1 MDHEN and CDR2 SYDVKM. Here the CDR3 reads CASSQTGISYEQYF. The CDR3 bases are TGTGCCAGCAGTCAAACAGGGATCTCCTACGAGCAGTACTTC.

The chain couples TRBV7-3 to TRBJ1-6, with D perhaps matching TRBD1 (5 bases). The V end lost 4 bases, the J end lost 10 bases, and 14 bases lay between the germline ends. Germline CDR1 is SGHTA and CDR2 is FQGTGA. The length of the CDR3 is 14 residues. The CDR3 loop reads CASSSEGLISPLHF. The CDR3 bases are TGTGCCAGCAGCTCAGAGGGACTGATCTCACCCCTCCACTTT.

The V and J genes are TRBV4-1 and TRBJ2-7, with no clear D. The V and J ends lost 1 base and 6 bases respectively, with 7 bases between them. The CDR3 has 12 amino acids. Germline CDR1 is MGHRA and CDR2 is YSYEKL. The CDR3 DNA reads TGCGCCAGCAGCCAAGCACCTACCGAGCAGTACTTC. Translated: CASSQAPTEQYF.

The chain joins TRBV5-6 to TRBJ2-3; 7 bases match TRBD2. This CDR3 spans 14 amino acids. The germline CDR1 and CDR2 sequences are SGHDT and YYEEEE. V was clipped by 2 bases and J by 5 bases; unmatched bases: 5. The CDR3 coding sequence is TGTGCCAGCAGCTTAGGACTAGTGGTAGATACGCAGTATTTT. Its translation is CASSLGLVVDTQYF.

This sequence joins TRBV24-1 and TRBJ2-1, with D possibly being TRBD2 (6 bases). The length of the CDR3 is 13 residues. CDR1 and CDR2 from the germline V gene are KGHDR and SFDVKD. Trimming shortened V by 12 bases and J by 2 bases, and 13 bases separated the two germline ends. The CDR3 sequence: CASSGVPYNEQFF. In nucleotides, the CDR3 is TGTGCCTCCTCGGGGGTCCCCTACAATGAGCAGTTCTTC.